This T cell receptor (beta chain) emerged from a study of OX40 agonist ivuxolimab in advanced cancers. Across the whole study: Patients were about 83% male with ages about 23 to 79, mean about 65. Under the entry rules, prior anti-PD-1, anti-PD-L1 or anti-CTLA-4 therapy was allowed, and 40% had some. Study-wide findings and caveats: At 0.1 to 3.0 mg/kg, CD4+ and CD8+ blood T cells expanded clonally by week 6.

TCRdb keeps only in-frame clones here, not all; method: immunoSEQ multiplex PCR. The data show 45,000 to 55,000 clones, around 81% seen once. Trimming removed 0 bases from V and 2 bases from J, with 8 bases in between. This CDR3 has 15 amino acids. From germline, CDR1 is LNHDA and CDR2 SQIVND (reference sequence). About this clone itself: The antigen is not known.

The rearrangement links TRBV19 to TRBJ2-1, with a tentative D call TRBD1 (5 bases). The receptor was isolated from an adult with an advanced solid tumor such as melanoma, head and neck, liver or kidney cancer. This specimen consisted of CD4+ or CD8+ T cells sorted from blood, obtained in a trial of the OX40 agonist ivuxolimab. This CDR3 is CASSIDQTAYNEQFF. CDR3 sequence (DNA): TGTGCCAGTAGTATAGATCAGACAGCCTACAATGAGCAGTTCTTC.